Reported below is one T cell receptor beta chain. What it binds is not known. These data originate in a study of T cell responses to AZD1222 COVID-19 vaccine. The CDR3 is made up of 13 amino acids. Trimming removed 6 bases at V and 0 bases at J, with 6 bases between. Germline V gene lookup returns CDR1 LNHDA and CDR2 SQIVND (reference sequence). Using immunoSEQ multiplex PCR, the repertoire was profiled, and TCRdb retains in-frame clones only, with some absent. The repertoire consists of 150,000 to 200,000 clones, with about 90% occurring once and the leading ten covering about 3%. Study results and caveats: White British donors predominated, females outnumbered males, and clonal diversity was possibly underestimated.

The starting material was peripheral blood, obtained on day 0 of MenACWY control vaccination. The rearrangement links TRBV19 to TRBJ1-3; unclear D gene. This receptor was obtained from an adult in good health. The CDR3 here is CASSLTSGNTIYF. The CDR3 DNA is TGTGCCAGTAGCTTGACCTCTGGAAACACCATATATTTT.